This TCR beta chain stems from a study of blood T cell repertoires in COVID-19. Study background: COVID-19 samples collected from the United States, Italy and Spain covered acute and convalescent phases. T cells, B-cell-depleted T cells, or PBMCs provided the cDNA or gDNA that served as material.

Trimming stripped 3 bases from V and 2 bases from J, with 7 bases between. CDR3 length equals 13 residues. Germline CDR1 is ENHRY and CDR2 is SYGVKD. The authors' processing: Reference gene primers were amplified, and this amplification served to estimate nucleated cell counts. Only in-frame clones appear in the TCRdb table, and some are missing; sequencing was by immunoSEQ multiplex PCR. That table furnishes V, J and clone size, whereas the DNA furnished D and trimming. Altogether about 310,000 clones are present, around 87% being singletons, with the ten largest covering approximately 8.1%. The sequencing sample was made of peripheral blood. The genes are TRBV10-3 and TRBJ1-2, with D hard to call. The source is a woman aged 50 to 60 who had recovered from COVID-19. CDR3 residues: CAISDGANYGYTF. As DNA, the CDR3 is TGTGCCATCAGTGATGGAGCGAACTATGGCTACACCTTC.